This note documents a single T cell receptor (beta chain) sequence. Its antigen is as yet unknown. The CDR3 ends on some other residue instead of the conserved phenylalanine or tryptophan, so this is likely a read error. This sample was included in a study of tumor-infiltrating lymphocytes in primary liver carcinoma. Study-level findings and limits: Tumor-adjacent and tumor-blood pairs displayed less overlap than did pairs of tumor regions. Detection in all five tumor regions applied to only about 7-24% of top clones.

Researchers generated TCR beta cDNA from about 500 ng of total RNA, relying on a constant-region primer. Three nested multiplex PCR rounds, a slightly modified ARM-PCR method, built the TCR beta libraries. Both of the initial two PCR rounds ran for about 11 cycles and employed TRBV1-TRBV30 forward primers alongside a C-beta reverse primer. TCRdb re-called the multiplex PCR reads with MiXCR, one entry per CDR3 protein. The sample lists tens of thousands of distinct CDR3 sequences; over 75% were seen once. Each 20-30 mg portion of unsorted bulk tissue served as the source for co-extraction of RNA and DNA. Germline loops: CDR1 SGHAT, CDR2 FQNNGV. This CDR3 is built from 15 residues.

Input material: liver tumor tissue from sampling region 2. The subset was: tumor region T2, inferior pole. This TCR was recovered from a woman aged 25 to 45 with primary liver carcinoma and hepatitis B virus infection. This rearrangement joins TRBV11-2 to TRBJ2-2, with D perhaps matching TRBD1 (5 bases). The CDR3 loop is CTSSLLRADTGELFS. As DNA, the CDR3 is TGTACCAGCAGCTTACTCAGGGCGGACACCGGGGAGCTGTTTTCT.